This TCR beta chain was sequenced during a study of identical twins. Study findings and constraints: The more abundant beta clonotypes in cord blood had fewer insertions, and memory repertoires did not show this. Invariant MAIT and iNKT cells may have partly biased zero-insertion analyses. It was out-of-frame TCR alpha sharing in monozygotic twins that models underestimated.

Trimming took 5 bases from V and 2 from J, leaving 22 bases between them. The germline CDR1 and CDR2 sequences are LGHDT and YNNKEL (reference sequence). The CDR3 is made up of 17 amino acids. This clonotype was observed a handful of times. Its antigen is as yet unknown. Template switching introduced a universal primer site, and the cDNA bore unique molecular identifiers. TCRdb called the 5' RACE reads again in MiXCR, with one record for every CDR3 protein. The sample records about 390,000 distinct CDR3 sequences, around 9.7% being singletons. Sequencing was done on a sample of naive T cells sorted from blood. This receptor was taken from a woman aged 45-65 years in good health. The rearrangement links TRBV3-1 to TRBJ2-7; D possibly matches TRBD1 or TRBD2 (5 bases each). The CDR3 loop is CASSEEVARETPYEQYF. CDR3 in DNA: TGTGCCAGCAGCGAGGAAGTTGCCAGGGAGACTCCCTACGAGCAGTACTTC.